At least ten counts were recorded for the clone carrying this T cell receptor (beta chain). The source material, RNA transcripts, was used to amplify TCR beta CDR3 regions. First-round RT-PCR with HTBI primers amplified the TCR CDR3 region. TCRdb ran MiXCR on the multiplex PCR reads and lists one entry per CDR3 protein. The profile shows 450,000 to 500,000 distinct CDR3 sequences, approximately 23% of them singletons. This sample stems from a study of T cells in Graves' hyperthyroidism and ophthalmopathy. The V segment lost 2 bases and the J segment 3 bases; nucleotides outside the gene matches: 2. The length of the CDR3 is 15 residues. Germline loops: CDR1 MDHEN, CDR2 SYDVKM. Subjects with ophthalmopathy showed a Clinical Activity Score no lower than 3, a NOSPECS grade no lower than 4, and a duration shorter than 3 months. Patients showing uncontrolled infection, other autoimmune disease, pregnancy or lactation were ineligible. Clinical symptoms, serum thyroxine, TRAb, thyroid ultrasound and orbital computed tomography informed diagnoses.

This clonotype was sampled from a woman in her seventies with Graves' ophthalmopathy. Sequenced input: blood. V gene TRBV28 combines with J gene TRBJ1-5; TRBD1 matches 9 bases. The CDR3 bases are TGTGCCAGCAGTTTAGGGGACAGGGTCAATCAGCCCCAGCATTTT. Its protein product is CASSLGDRVNQPQHF.